The T cell receptor beta chain described here comes from a study of blood T cell repertoires in COVID-19. V was clipped by 3 bases and J by 0 bases, with 14 bases between them. Germline-derived CDR1 and CDR2 are MNHEY and SMNVEV (reference sequence). The CDR3 runs to 16 residues. In the original processing: Reference gene primers were amplified, and this amplification served to estimate nucleated cell counts. Assay: immunoSEQ multiplex PCR; the TCRdb copy retains only in-frame clones and omits some. D and trimming come from the DNA, and the V and J calls and clone size come from that table. This table holds just over 250,000 clones, approximately 87% found once.

The sequenced material came from peripheral blood. V and J are TRBV27 and TRBJ1-1; perhaps TRBD1 as D (5 bases). The sequence came from a woman in her 50s with acute or convalescent COVID-19. This chain's CDR3 is CASSFFLKGMNTEAFF. In DNA, the CDR3 is TGTGCCAGCAGTTTCTTCCTTAAGGGGATGAACACTGAAGCTTTCTTT.